These 21 T cell receptor beta chains share one sample of origin, sequenced in a study of cytomegalovirus exposure and HLA in healthy donors. The PCR made use of 60 Vbeta and 13 Jbeta primers. The assay was immunoSEQ multiplex PCR, and TCRdb's table has in-frame clones only and misses some. The sample yields 150,000 to 200,000 clones, 70% to 80% seen once. Sequencing was carried out using PBMCs. These receptors came from a woman aged 40 to 50 in good health and CMV-seronegative.

V gene TRBV28 combines with J gene TRBJ2-7; TRBD1 agrees at 7 bases. Trimming removed 6 bases from V and 6 bases from J; junction bases left unmatched: 11. This CDR3 spans 14 amino acids. CDR1 is MDHEN and CDR2 is SYDVKM in the germline V gene. This chain's CDR3 is CASRGLGRGSEQYF. The CDR3 nucleotides read TGTGCCAGCAGGGGCCTGGGCAGGGGGAGCGAGCAGTACTTC.

On this clone: Germline and junction disagree at one end, which may indicate a read error. This chain connects TRBV7-9 to TRBJ2-7; TRBD2 might be the D (7 bases). The CDR3 contains 12 residues. Per the germline V gene, CDR1 is SEHNR and CDR2 is FQNEAQ (reference sequence). CDR3: CSSSFPRGPQYF. The CDR3 DNA follows: TGTTCCAGCAGCTTCCCGCGGGGGCCGCAGTACTTC.

The V and J genes are TRBV19 and TRBJ1-1, with 10 bases aligning to TRBD1. There are 15 residues in the CDR3. V trimming: 4 bases; J trimming: 3 bases; junction bases outside the gene matches: 5. CDR1 is LNHDA and CDR2 is SQIVND in the germline V gene (reference sequence). The CDR3 here is CASSKDRGTDTEAFF. DNA of the CDR3: TGTGCCAGTAGTAAGGACAGGGGGACGGACACTGAAGCTTTCTTT.

The rearrangement joins TRBV28 to TRBJ2-7; TRBD1 matches 9 bases. CDR1 and CDR2 from the germline V gene are MDHEN and SYDVKM. The CDR3 is 15 residues long. J gave up 5 bases and V 4 bases, and 9 bases lay outside the gene matches. CDR3: CASSSPGQGSDEQYF. The CDR3 DNA follows: TGTGCCAGCAGTTCTCCGGGACAGGGTAGCGACGAGCAGTACTTC.

The chain uses TRBV7-2 and TRBJ2-3, with 7 bases aligning to TRBD1. CDR3 length equals 14 residues. V lost 4 bases, J lost 2 bases, and 3 bases stayed unmatched. The germline CDR1 and CDR2 sequences are SGHTA and FQGNSA. As DNA, the CDR3 is TGTGCCAGCAGCTGGGACAGAGCCACAGATACGCAGTATTTT. Its protein product is CASSWDRATDTQYF. Looking up the rest from reference TRBV7-2 and TRBJ2-3 gives the full variable domain: GAGVSQSPSNKVTEKGKDVELRCDPISGHTALYWYRQSLGQGLEFLIYFQGNSAPDKSGLPSDRFSAERTGGSVSTLTIQRTQQEDSAVYLCASSWDRATDTQYFGPGTRLTVL.

This chain's CDR3 is CASSIGLAGGGEQFF. CDR3 nucleotide sequence: TGTGCCAGTAGTATAGGACTAGCGGGAGGGGGTGAGCAGTTCTTC. The chain is built from TRBV19 and TRBJ2-1, with 14 nucleotides matching TRBD2. The CDR3 has 15 amino acids. The germline gives CDR1 LNHDA, CDR2 SQIVND (reference sequence). Trimming removed 1 base from V and 9 bases from J; junction bases left unmatched: 2. Combining the CDR3 with reference TRBV19 and TRBJ2-1 gives the whole variable domain DGGITQSPKYLFRKEGQNVTLSCEQNLNHDAMYWYRQDPGQGLRLIYYSQIVNDFQKGDIAEGYSVSREKKESFPLTVTSAQKNPTAFYLCASSIGLAGGGEQFFGPGTRLTVL.

The rearrangement joins TRBV28 to TRBJ1-1; a weak D match, TRBD1 (6 bases). The germline V gene has CDR1 MDHEN and CDR2 SYDVKM. The CDR3 extends over 14 amino acids. With 6 bases removed from V and 6 bases from J, the gap between germline ends came to 17 bases. CDR3 DNA sequence: TGTGCCAGCAGCCTCAGGGGTGGGTTCGCTGAAGCTTTCTTT. This codes for CASSLRGGFAEAFF.

This chain uses TRBV18 with TRBJ1-5; 7 positions agree with TRBD1. Germline V CDR1 and CDR2: KGHSH, LQKENI. The J segment lost 4 bases and the V segment lost 6 bases, leaving 12 bases of the junction unmatched. The CDR3 totals 16 residues. The CDR3 here is CASSLGQAGTNQPQHF. The CDR3 DNA sequence: TGTGCCAGCTCCCTCGGACAGGCCGGGACGAATCAGCCCCAGCATTTT.

The J gene is TRBJ1-2, the V gene TRBV19; 7 bases match TRBD1. V was pared by 8 bases and J by 5 bases, with 8 bases of the junction left unmatched. The CDR3 loop spans 13 amino acids. Germline-derived CDR1 and CDR2 are LNHDA and SQIVND (reference sequence). CDR3 protein: CASGPRDRYGYTF. In DNA form, the CDR3 reads TGTGCCAGTGGGCCCCGGGACAGATATGGCTACACCTTC.

The J gene is TRBJ2-5, the V gene TRBV14; 8 positions agree with TRBD1. This CDR3 is 15 amino acids long. Germline CDR1 reads SGHDN; CDR2 reads FVKESK. V trimming: 1 base; J trimming: 1 base; junction bases outside the gene matches: 2. CDR3 coding DNA: TGTGCCAGCAGCCAAGCAGGACAGGGCCAAGAGACCCAGTACTTC. Protein sequence: CASSQAGQGQETQYF.

The gene calls are TRBV7-9 and TRBJ2-5; the match to TRBD2 covers 7 bases. Looked up from germline, CDR1 is SEHNR and CDR2 is FQNEAQ (reference sequence). This CDR3 is 17 amino acids long. J lost 5 bases, V lost 3 bases, and 15 bases had no gene match. CDR3 DNA: TGTGCCAGCAGCTTGGGGCAGAGACTAGCCTGGGTGGAGACCCAGTACTTC. Protein sequence: CASSLGQRLAWVETQYF.

The genes are TRBV5-1 and TRBJ2-5; 10 bases are shared with TRBD1. The germline V gene has CDR1 SGHRS and CDR2 YFSETQ. The V gene end was trimmed by 0 bases and the J gene end by 5 bases; junction bases not matched to a gene: 10. CDR3 size: 17 residues. The CDR3 here is CASSLAYTTGGAETQYF. In DNA, the CDR3 is TGCGCCAGCAGCTTGGCCTATACGACAGGGGGCGCGGAGACCCAGTACTTC.

This chain uses TRBV5-6 with TRBJ1-1; possible D gene TRBD1, 6 bases. From germline, CDR1 is SGHDT and CDR2 YYEEEE. With 3 bases removed from V and 4 bases from J, the gap between germline ends came to 13 bases. This CDR3 has 14 amino acids. The CDR3 loop reads CASSSTGTGTEAFF. The DNA for the CDR3 is TGTGCCAGCAGCTCTACAGGGACCGGCACTGAAGCTTTCTTT.

Ten or more counts support this clone. V gene TRBV6-5 combines with J gene TRBJ2-6, with unresolved D. Germline V gives CDR1 MNHEY, CDR2 SVGAGI. V gave up 5 bases and J gave up 0 bases, with 8 bases separating them. The CDR3 covers 15 residues. CDR3 in amino acids: CASSRHFSGANVLTF. In DNA, the CDR3 is TGTGCCAGCAGTCGACACTTCTCTGGGGCCAACGTCCTGACTTTC.

V usage is TRBV6-1 and J usage is TRBJ1-5; TRBD1 agrees at 9 bases. There are 15 residues in the CDR3. Trimming took 3 bases from V and 3 from J; bases not matched to a gene: 3. CDR1 is MNHNS and CDR2 is SASEGT in the germline V gene. The CDR3 sequence is CASSDWTGDNQPQHF. CDR3 nucleotide sequence: TGTGCCAGCAGTGATTGGACAGGGGACAATCAGCCCCAGCATTTT.

The J gene is TRBJ2-7, the V gene TRBV27, with TRBD2 matching 7 bases. CDR3 length: 15 amino acids. Germline CDR1 reads MNHEY; CDR2 reads SMNVEV (reference sequence). The ends lost 6 bases at V and 2 bases at J; junction bases unmatched: 10. DNA for the CDR3: TGTGCCAGCAGCCGGGAGGCAGGTCTTACCTACGAGCAGTACTTC. This gives the protein CASSREAGLTYEQYF.

The chain employs TRBV5-1 and TRBJ1-1, with D unresolved. The V and J ends lost 4 bases and 0 bases respectively, with 13 bases between them. The CDR3 extends over 15 amino acids. Per the germline V gene, CDR1 is SGHRS and CDR2 is YFSETQ. The CDR3 region has the DNA TGCGCCAGCAGCCCGGGGTCTCGGATGAACACTGAAGCTTTCTTT. Its translation: CASSPGSRMNTEAFF.

V is TRBV2 and J is TRBJ2-7; maybe TRBD1 (7 bases). Trimming took 2 bases from V and 4 from J, leaving 18 bases between them. Per the germline V gene, CDR1 is SNHLY and CDR2 is FYNNEI. The CDR3 runs to 16 residues. The DNA of the CDR3 is TGTGCCAGCAGTGAACAGGGGGGCGCAGGTGTTTACGAGCAGTACTTC. It yields the protein CASSEQGGAGVYEQYF.

The genes are TRBV7-2 and TRBJ1-1; the D gene is possibly TRBD1 (6 bases). Trimming left V 4 bases short and J 4 bases short, with 7 bases between. CDR1 SGHTA and CDR2 FQGNSA come from the germline V gene. This CDR3 has 12 residues. This CDR3 is CASSSTGTEAFF. The CDR3 bases are TGTGCCAGCAGCTCGACAGGCACTGAAGCTTTCTTT.

This clone was seen more than once but under ten times. The chain carries TRBV9 and TRBJ2-3; a weak D match, TRBD2 (7 bases). The germline V and J ends were trimmed by 3 bases and 0 bases, with 14 bases remaining between them. The germline V gene encodes CDR1 SGDLS and CDR2 YYNGEE. The CDR3 is 16 residues long. The CDR3 loop reads CASSARGALSTDTQYF. The CDR3 DNA follows: TGTGCCAGCAGCGCCCGGGGGGCCCTTAGCACAGATACGCAGTATTTT.

This chain uses TRBV7-3 with TRBJ2-6; D unresolved. This CDR3 spans 18 amino acids. CDR1 and CDR2 from the germline V gene are SGHTA and FQGTGA. V lost 2 bases and J lost 0, with 14 bases in between. CDR3 residues: CASSLVAAALSGANVLTF. The CDR3 region has the DNA TGTGCCAGCAGCTTAGTCGCGGCAGCCCTCTCTGGGGCCAACGTCCTGACTTTC.